These T cell receptor beta chains were read from a single sample in a study of CD8 T cells in Susac syndrome. Using its own MiXCR run on the immunoSEQ multiplex PCR reads, TCRdb lists one record per CDR3 protein. Found here are 130,000 to 150,000 distinct CDR3 sequences, around 95% of them singletons; the top ten hold over 0.065%. The source material was CD4+ T cells from PBMCs. Source of these receptors: a human donor with Susac syndrome. The CDR3 runs from the conserved cysteine through the conserved F or W. The order of the fields is CDR3 protein, CDR3 DNA, V gene, J gene, D gene, clone size. The D gene is left open where the match is weak. For some rows the clone size is stated as once, few or many, or as a class when expanded; others skip it.

CASSPGQISSGANVLTF	TGTGCCAGCTCACCGGGACAGATCTCTTCTGGGGCCAACGTCCTGACTTTC	TRBV18	TRBJ2-6	TRBD1	-
CAISDGQGPIEQYF	TGTGCCATCAGTGATGGCCAGGGGCCTATTGAGCAGTACTTC	TRBV10-3	TRBJ2-7	-	-
CATSRDLAGTVNEQFF	TGTGCCACCAGCAGAGATCTGGCGGGAACAGTCAATGAGCAGTTCTTC	TRBV15	TRBJ2-1	-	-
CASSPDLLSYNEQFF	TGTGCCAGCTCACCGGATCTCCTCTCCTACAATGAGCAGTTCTTC	TRBV18	TRBJ2-1	-	-
CASSVSRGTQYF	TGTGCCAGCAGTGTCTCCCGGGGCACGCAGTATTTT	TRBV27	TRBJ2-3	-	-
CASSQPEAGGIYTEAFF	TGTGCCAGCAGCCAGCCGGAGGCGGGGGGAATCTACACTGAAGCTTTCTTT	TRBV14	TRBJ1-1	-	-
CASRSGGVETQYF	TGTGCCAGCAGAAGCGGGGGAGTGGAGACCCAGTACTTC	TRBV12-3/TRBV12-4	TRBJ2-5	TRBD2	-
CASSTDRDYSRTAGELFF	TGTGCCAGCAGTACGGACAGAGACTACAGCCGGACGGCTGGGGAGCTGTTTTTT	TRBV6-1	TRBJ2-2	-	-
CASSQLTGSVGELFF	TGTGCCAGCAGCCAATTAACCGGGAGCGTCGGGGAGCTGTTTTTT	TRBV16	TRBJ2-2	-	-
CASSVGTGSPYEQYF	TGTGCCAGCAGCGTAGGGACAGGGAGTCCCTACGAGCAGTACTTC	TRBV9	TRBJ2-7	TRBD1	-
CSATYSGSSYNEQFF	TGCAGTGCTACTTACAGCGGGAGCTCCTACAATGAGCAGTTCTTC	TRBV20-1	TRBJ2-1	TRBD2	-
CASSVGVQQPQHF	TGTGCCAGCAGTGTGGGGGTTCAGCAGCCCCAGCATTTT	TRBV6-1	TRBJ1-5	-	-
CSAGGQGTGELFF	TGCAGCGCGGGGGGACAGGGGACCGGGGAGCTGTTTTTT	TRBV29-1	TRBJ2-2	TRBD1	-
CSVEVGRGGTGELFF	TGCAGCGTTGAAGTTGGGCGCGGGGGCACCGGGGAGCTGTTTTTT	TRBV29-1	TRBJ2-2	TRBD2	-
CASRVSGGKTEAFF	TGTGCCAGCAGGGTCTCGGGGGGGAAGACTGAAGCTTTCTTT	TRBV13	TRBJ1-1	-	-
CASTIQGTGELFF	TGTGCCAGCACTATACAGGGTACCGGGGAGCTGTTTTTT	TRBV25-1	TRBJ2-2	-	-
CSARDSLYEQYF	TGCAGTGCTAGAGATTCCCTCTACGAGCAGTACTTC	TRBV20-1	TRBJ2-7	-	-
CASSILTSGTYNEQFF	TGTGCCAGCAGTATTCTGACTAGCGGAACCTACAATGAGCAGTTCTTC	TRBV27	TRBJ2-1	TRBD2	-
CASSPGLAGQETQYF	TGCGCCAGCAGCCCCGGACTAGCGGGGCAAGAGACCCAGTACTTC	TRBV5-1	TRBJ2-5	TRBD2	few
CASSQQGAPHNEQFF	TGTGCCAGCAGCCAACAGGGGGCGCCCCACAATGAGCAGTTCTTC	TRBV7-3	TRBJ2-1	TRBD1	-
CASSEYAGSGSSYNEQFF	TGTGCCAGCAGTGAATACGCTGGTAGCGGGAGCTCCTACAATGAGCAGTTCTTC	TRBV25-1	TRBJ2-1	TRBD2	-
CASSLGQIGNEQYF	TGTGCCAGCAGCTTGGGACAGATTGGAAACGAGCAGTACTTC	TRBV7-6	TRBJ2-7	TRBD1	-
CSVRGLQDRPEQFF	TGCAGCGTTAGGGGCCTCCAAGACAGGCCGGAGCAGTTCTTC	TRBV29-1	TRBJ2-1	-	-
CASRDRGWRETQYF	TGTGCCAGCAGGGACAGAGGTTGGAGAGAGACCCAGTACTTC	TRBV28	TRBJ2-5	-	-
CASSAVKNAYEQYF	TGTGCCAGCAGCGCCGTGAAAAACGCCTACGAGCAGTACTTC	TRBV11-2	TRBJ2-7	-	-
CASSLGRDAEAFF	TGTGCCAGCAGCTTAGGGCGGGACGCTGAAGCTTTCTTT	TRBV7-6	TRBJ1-1	-	-
CASSPTYGFERNF	TGTGCCAGCAGCCCCACGTATGGTTTCGAGAGGAACTTC	TRBV14	TRBJ2-7	-	-
CASAPEGGYEQYF	TGTGCTAGTGCCCCTGAGGGGGGGTACGAGCAGTACTTC	TRBV12-5	TRBJ2-7	-	-
CASSFGGSATNEQFF	TGTGCCAGCAGTTTCGGAGGGAGCGCCACCAATGAGCAGTTCTTC	TRBV12-3/TRBV12-4	TRBJ2-1	-	-
CASRASGTDTQYF	TGTGCCAGCAGGGCTAGCGGGACAGATACGCAGTATTTT	TRBV14	TRBJ2-3	TRBD2	-
CSVAQLAGGLYNEQFF	TGCAGCGTGGCCCAACTAGCGGGAGGCCTATACAATGAGCAGTTCTTC	TRBV29-1	TRBJ2-1	TRBD2	-
CASSVDQGPYEQYF	TGTGCCAGCAGCGTAGACCAGGGACCCTACGAGCAGTACTTC	TRBV9	TRBJ2-7	-	-
CASSKERGTRHGYTF	TGTGCCAGCAGCAAAGAGAGAGGGACCAGACATGGCTACACCTTC	TRBV21-1	TRBJ1-2	-	-
CASSLRNHEQYF	TGCGCCAGCAGCTTACGGAACCACGAGCAGTACTTC	TRBV5-1	TRBJ2-7	-	-
CASSYSAGIETQYF	TGTGCCAGCAGTTACTCTGCAGGGATTGAGACCCAGTACTTC	TRBV6-6	TRBJ2-5	-	-
CSASPETGTGTDTQYF	TGCAGTGCTAGCCCCGAAACGGGGACAGGCACAGATACGCAGTATTTT	TRBV20-1	TRBJ2-3	TRBD1	-
CASSQDSGLRDNYGYTF	TGCGCCAGCAGCCAGGACTCGGGACTCCGGGACAACTATGGCTACACCTTC	TRBV4-1	TRBJ1-2	-	-
CASSYGTTQYF	TGTGCCAGCAGCTACGGGACAACCCAGTACTTC	TRBV5-6	TRBJ2-5	-	-
CASSPGGRAREAFF	TGTGCCAGCAGCCCCGGCGGCAGGGCCCGTGAAGCTTTCTTT	TRBV3-1	TRBJ1-1	-	-
CASGNEETQYF	TGTGCCAGCGGCAACGAAGAGACCCAGTACTTC	TRBV4-2	TRBJ2-5	-	-
CACQEQGDYGYTF	TGTGCCTGCCAAGAACAGGGAGACTATGGCTACACCTTC	TRBV30	TRBJ1-2	-	-
CASSQAPDYGYTF	TGCGCCAGCAGCCAAGCCCCGGACTATGGCTACACCTTC	TRBV4-1	TRBJ1-2	-	once
CASSLSGDRGTEAFF	TGTGCCAGCAGCTTAAGTGGGGACCGAGGCACTGAAGCTTTCTTT	TRBV7-3	TRBJ1-1	-	once
CASKHQTRNEQFF	TGTGCCAGCAAGCACCAGACTCGAAATGAGCAGTTCTTC	TRBV27	TRBJ2-1	-	-
CASSLRRGTAYGYTF	TGTGCCAGCAGCTTACGGCGCGGGACAGCTTATGGCTACACCTTC	TRBV16	TRBJ1-2	TRBD1	-
CASSSRTGRTLTGELFF	TGTGCCAGCAGCTCACGGACAGGGCGGACGTTAACCGGGGAGCTGTTTTTT	TRBV5-6	TRBJ2-2	TRBD1	-
CSPPGLAGGGGEQFF	TGCAGTCCACCGGGACTAGCGGGAGGGGGTGGTGAGCAGTTCTTC	TRBV20-1	TRBJ2-1	TRBD2	-
CASNLAGNYEQYF	TGTGCCAGCAACCTAGCGGGGAACTACGAGCAGTACTTC	TRBV5-4	TRBJ2-7	TRBD2	-
CAGKIDSPDPSGRAPSQYF	TGCGCCGGAAAAATCGACAGCCCCGATCCTAGCGGGAGGGCCCCATCGCAGTATTTT	TRBV23-1	TRBJ2-3	TRBD2	once
CASSLVGVQPQHF	TGTGCCAGCAGCTTAGTCGGGGTCCAGCCCCAGCATTTT	TRBV7-9	TRBJ1-5	-	-